What follows are 11 T cell receptor beta chains derived from one specimen sequenced in a study of blood T cell repertoires in COVID-19. The data were produced by immunoSEQ multiplex PCR, yet TCRdb's version contains in-frame clones alone and is incomplete. This sample has nearly 95,000 clones; under 80% occur once, and the top ten carry 3.5% to 4%. The sequenced sample was peripheral blood. The origin of the receptors is a man in his 70s with COVID-19, enrolled during active disease.

The rearrangement joins TRBV28 to TRBJ1-3, with D hard to call. Trimming took 7 bases from V and 4 from J, leaving 11 bases between them. This CDR3 is 13 amino acids long. Germline CDR1 reads MDHEN; CDR2 reads SYDVKM. The CDR3 DNA reads as TGTGCCAGCATTACGGCGGCGGGAAACACCATATATTTT. This gives the protein CASITAAGNTIYF.

This chain joins TRBV6-1 and TRBJ2-3, with TRBD2 matching 13 bases. This CDR3 has 18 amino acids. CDR1 is MNHNS, CDR2 SASEGT, per germline. Trimming took 3 bases from V and 2 from J; bases not matched to a gene: 8. Here the CDR3 DNA reads TGTGCCAGCAGTGAGGGACTAGCGGGGAGGGGGGCCACAGATACGCAGTATTTT. It yields the protein CASSEGLAGRGATDTQYF.

The chain carries TRBV13 and TRBJ1-5, with a weak D call TRBD1 (6 bases). The germline CDR1 and CDR2 sequences are PRHDT and FYEKMQ (reference sequence). The CDR3 runs to 15 residues. V gave up 5 bases and J gave up 7 bases, with 18 bases separating them. CDR3 sequence (DNA): TGTGCCAGCAGCACAAAAACAGGGTATGGGCAGCCCCAGCATTTT. This encodes CASSTKTGYGQPQHF.

This chain connects TRBV6-6 to TRBJ2-7, with TRBD2 identical over 8 bases. This CDR3 has 13 residues. Per the germline V gene, CDR1 is MNHNY and CDR2 is SVGAGI (reference sequence). V shed 8 bases, J shed 3 bases, and the junction held 6 bases outside the gene matches. CDR3 DNA sequence: TGTGCCAGCTTAGCGGGGTCAAACTACGAGCAGTACTTC. This sequence encodes CASLAGSNYEQYF.

The chain couples TRBV7-9 to TRBJ2-2; D unclear. Trimming pared 1 base from V and 3 bases from J, leaving 12 bases between. In germline, CDR1 is SEHNR, CDR2 FQNEAQ (reference sequence). The CDR3 is made up of 16 amino acids. CDR3 residues: CASSLGAGSDTGELFF. CDR3 sequence (DNA): TGTGCCAGCAGCTTAGGGGCAGGATCAGACACCGGGGAGCTGTTTTTT.

The chain has TRBV7-2 and TRBJ2-5, with 8 bases lining up with TRBD2. V was clipped by 4 bases and J by 3 bases; unmatched bases: 7. The CDR3 length is 15 residues. CDR1 is SGHTA and CDR2 is FQGNSA in the germline V gene. The CDR3 loop is CASSSYGREEETQYF. The CDR3 region has the DNA TGTGCCAGCAGCTCTTACGGGCGGGAGGAAGAGACCCAGTACTTC.

CDR3 amino acids: CASSPTRAHETQYF. DNA for the CDR3: TGTGCCAGCAGTCCCACCCGCGCTCATGAGACCCAGTACTTC. The chain joins TRBV6-2 or TRBV6-3 to TRBJ2-5; the D is unclear. Per germline, CDR1 MNHEY and CDR2 SVGEGT. The CDR3 contains 14 residues. V was pared by 5 bases and J by 5 bases, with 15 bases between.

This chain joins TRBV11-2 and TRBJ1-3, with 9 bases lining up with TRBD1. Losses at the gene ends were 2 bases for V and 1 base for J; bases not matched to a gene: 12. Germline CDR1 and CDR2: SGHAT and FQNNGV. The CDR3 loop spans 19 amino acids. The CDR3 sequence: CASSLRGGLQGASGNTIYF. The CDR3 DNA sequence: TGTGCCAGCAGCTTAAGAGGGGGCTTACAGGGGGCTTCTGGAAACACCATATATTTT. Complete variable domain (other parts from reference TRBV11-2 and TRBJ1-3): EAGVAQSPRYKIIEKRQSVAFWCNPISGHATLYWYQQILGQGPKLLIQFQNNGVVDDSQLPKDRFSAERLKGVDSTLKIQPAKLEDSAVYLCASSLRGGLQGASGNTIYFGEGSWLTVV.

This CDR3 is CASSLRTSGRGPMVNEQFF. DNA for the CDR3: TGTGCCAGCAGCTTGCGGACTAGCGGGAGAGGTCCGATGGTTAATGAGCAGTTCTTC. The V gene is TRBV13, the J gene TRBJ2-1; 13 positions agree with TRBD2. CDR3 length equals 19 residues. V lost 3 bases to trimming and J lost 7 bases; unmatched junction nucleotides: 15. The germline V gene encodes CDR1 PRHDT and CDR2 FYEKMQ (reference sequence).

The chain joins TRBV14 to TRBJ1-1; 9 bases are a match to TRBD1. The CDR3 consists of 18 residues. Germline CDR1 is SGHDN and CDR2 is FVKESK. Trimming took 2 bases from V and 0 from J; bases not matched to a gene: 10. The CDR3 loop is CASSQRQGGWVMNTEAFF. In DNA form, the CDR3 reads TGTGCCAGCAGCCAAAGACAGGGGGGTTGGGTCATGAACACTGAAGCTTTCTTT. The full variable domain, rest sourced from reference TRBV14 and TRBJ1-1, is EAGVTQFPSHSVIEKGQTVTLRCDPISGHDNLYWYRRVMGKEIKFLLHFVKESKQDESGMPNNRFLAERTGGTYSTLKVQPAELEDSGVYFCASSQRQGGWVMNTEAFFGQGTRLTVV.

The chain uses TRBV5-1 and TRBJ2-2, with 14 positions matching TRBD2. The V gene's germline CDR1 is SGHRS and CDR2 YFSETQ. Trimming at V came to 1 base and at J to 3 bases, leaving 8 bases not matched to a gene. The CDR3 length is 19 residues. This CDR3 is CASSLSGLAGGSDTGELFF. The CDR3 bases are TGCGCCAGCAGCTTGTCTGGACTAGCGGGAGGTTCTGACACCGGGGAGCTGTTTTTT.